The clone carrying this T cell receptor beta chain was picked up a small number of times. This entry belongs to a study of OX40 agonist ivuxolimab in advanced cancers. The V segment lost 4 bases and the J segment 5 bases; nucleotides outside the gene matches: 10. The CDR3 runs 15 residues. The germline V gene has CDR1 SQVTM and CDR2 ANQGSEA. The method was immunoSEQ multiplex PCR; TCRdb's version includes in-frame clones alone and lacks a portion of them. Of 90,000 or so clones in the sample, 75% to 95% were seen once. The chain joins TRBV29-1 to TRBJ2-1; TRBD2 matches at 8 bases. The material sequenced was CD4+ or CD8+ T cells sorted from blood, taken in a trial of the OX40 agonist ivuxolimab. The clonotype comes from an adult with an advanced solid tumor such as melanoma, head and neck, liver or kidney cancer. CDR3 sequence reads: CSVAQRGRLNNEQFF. The CDR3 coding sequence is TGCAGCGTTGCCCAGCGGGGGAGGCTGAACAATGAGCAGTTCTTC.